This entry describes one T cell receptor (beta chain). Measured with immunoSEQ multiplex PCR; TCRdb has only the in-frame clones, and not every one. The sample yields tens of thousands of clones, around 85% seen once. This record belongs to a study of OX40 agonist ivuxolimab in advanced cancers. The CDR3 covers 13 residues. CDR1 and CDR2 from the germline V gene are SGHNT and YENEEA. Trimming stripped 4 bases from V and 3 bases from J, with 8 bases between. This TCR derives from an adult with an advanced solid tumor such as melanoma, head and neck, liver or kidney cancer. Sequenced here: CD4+ or CD8+ T cells sorted from blood, sampled in a trial of the OX40 agonist ivuxolimab. The chain has TRBV11-3 and TRBJ2-3; TRBD2 might be the D (5 bases). The CDR3 region is CASSSGVTDTQYF. The CDR3 nucleotides read TGTGCCAGCAGCTCCGGGGTAACAGATACGCAGTATTTT. The full variable domain, with the rest looked up from reference TRBV11-3 and TRBJ2-3, is EAGVVQSPRYKIIEKKQPVAFWCNPISGHNTLYWYLQNLGQGPELLIRYENEEAVDDSQLPKDRFSAERLKGVDSTLKIQPAELGDSAVYLCASSSGVTDTQYFGPGTRLTVL.